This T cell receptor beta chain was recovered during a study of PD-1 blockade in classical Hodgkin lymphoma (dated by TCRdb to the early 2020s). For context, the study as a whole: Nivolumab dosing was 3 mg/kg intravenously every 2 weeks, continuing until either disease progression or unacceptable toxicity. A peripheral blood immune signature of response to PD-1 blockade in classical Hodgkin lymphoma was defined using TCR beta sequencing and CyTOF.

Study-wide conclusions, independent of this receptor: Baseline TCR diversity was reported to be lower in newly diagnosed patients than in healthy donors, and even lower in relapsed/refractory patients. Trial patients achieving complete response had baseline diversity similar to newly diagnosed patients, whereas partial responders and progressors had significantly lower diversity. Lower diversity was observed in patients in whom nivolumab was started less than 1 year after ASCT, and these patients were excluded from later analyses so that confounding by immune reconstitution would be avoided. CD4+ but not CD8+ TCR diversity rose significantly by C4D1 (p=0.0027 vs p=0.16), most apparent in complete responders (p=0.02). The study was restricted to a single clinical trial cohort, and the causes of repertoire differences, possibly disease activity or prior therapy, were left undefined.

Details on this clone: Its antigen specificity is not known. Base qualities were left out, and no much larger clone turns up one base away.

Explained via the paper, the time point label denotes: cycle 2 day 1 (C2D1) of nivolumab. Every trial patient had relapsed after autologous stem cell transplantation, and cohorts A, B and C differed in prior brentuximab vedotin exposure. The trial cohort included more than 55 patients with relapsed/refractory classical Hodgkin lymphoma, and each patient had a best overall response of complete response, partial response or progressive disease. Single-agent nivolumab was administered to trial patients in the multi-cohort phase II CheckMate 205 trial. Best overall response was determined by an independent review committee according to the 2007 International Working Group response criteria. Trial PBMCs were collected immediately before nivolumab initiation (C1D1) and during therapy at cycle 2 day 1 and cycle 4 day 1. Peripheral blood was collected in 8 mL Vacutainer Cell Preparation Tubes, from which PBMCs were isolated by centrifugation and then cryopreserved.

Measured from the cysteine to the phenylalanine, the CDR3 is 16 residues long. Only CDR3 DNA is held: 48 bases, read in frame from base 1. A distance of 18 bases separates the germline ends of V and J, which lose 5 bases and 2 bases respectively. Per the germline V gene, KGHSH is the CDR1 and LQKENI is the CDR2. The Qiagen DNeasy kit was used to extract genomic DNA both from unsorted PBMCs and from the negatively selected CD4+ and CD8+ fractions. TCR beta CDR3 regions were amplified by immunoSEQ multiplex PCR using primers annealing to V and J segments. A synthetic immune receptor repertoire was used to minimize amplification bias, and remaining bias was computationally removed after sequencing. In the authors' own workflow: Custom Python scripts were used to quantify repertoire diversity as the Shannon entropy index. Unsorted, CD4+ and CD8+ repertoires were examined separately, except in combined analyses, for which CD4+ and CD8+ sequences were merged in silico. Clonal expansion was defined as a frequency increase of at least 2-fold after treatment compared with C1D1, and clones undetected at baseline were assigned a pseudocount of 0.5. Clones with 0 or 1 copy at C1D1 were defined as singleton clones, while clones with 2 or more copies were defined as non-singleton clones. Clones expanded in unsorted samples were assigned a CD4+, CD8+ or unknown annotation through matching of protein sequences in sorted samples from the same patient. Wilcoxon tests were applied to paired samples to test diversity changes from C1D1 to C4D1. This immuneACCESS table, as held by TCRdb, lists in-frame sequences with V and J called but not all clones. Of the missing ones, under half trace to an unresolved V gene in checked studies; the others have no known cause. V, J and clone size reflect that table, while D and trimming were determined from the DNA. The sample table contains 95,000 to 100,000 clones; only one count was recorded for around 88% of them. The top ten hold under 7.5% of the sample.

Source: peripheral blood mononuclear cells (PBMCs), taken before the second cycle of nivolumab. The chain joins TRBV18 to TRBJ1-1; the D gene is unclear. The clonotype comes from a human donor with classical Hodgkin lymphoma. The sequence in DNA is TGTGCCAGCTCATCGGGAATGTCAGGACTTAACACTGAAGCTTTCTTT. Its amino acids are CASSSGMSGLNTEAFF.